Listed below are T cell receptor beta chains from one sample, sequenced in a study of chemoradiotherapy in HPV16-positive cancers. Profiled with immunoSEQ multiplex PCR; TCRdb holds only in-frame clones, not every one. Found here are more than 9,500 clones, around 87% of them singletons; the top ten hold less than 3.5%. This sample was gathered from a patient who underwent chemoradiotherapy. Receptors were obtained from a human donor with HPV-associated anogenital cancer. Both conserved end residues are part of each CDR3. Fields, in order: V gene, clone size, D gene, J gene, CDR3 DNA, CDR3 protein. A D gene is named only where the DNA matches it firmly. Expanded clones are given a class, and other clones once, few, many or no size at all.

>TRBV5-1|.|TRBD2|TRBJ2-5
TGCGCCAGCAGCTTGTACAGCGGGGGTACACAAGAGACCCAGTACTTC
CASSLYSGGTQETQYF
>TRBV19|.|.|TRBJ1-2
TGTGCCAGTCAAAGGGCTAACTATGGCTACACCTTC
CASQRANYGYTF
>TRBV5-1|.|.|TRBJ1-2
TGCGCCAGCAGCGAAACGGTGAACTATGGCTACACCTTC
CASSETVNYGYTF
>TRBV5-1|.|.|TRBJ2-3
TGCGCCAGCAGCGTCCGGGACGGAGGGCAAGATACGCAGTATTTT
CASSVRDGGQDTQYF
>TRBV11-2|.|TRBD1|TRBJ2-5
TGTGCCAGCAGCGTACACCACAGGGGGGAGACCCAGTACTTC
CASSVHHRGETQYF
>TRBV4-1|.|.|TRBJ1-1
TGCGCCAGCAGCCAAAACATCATGAACACTGAAGCTTTCTTT
CASSQNIMNTEAFF
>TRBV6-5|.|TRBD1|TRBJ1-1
TGTGCCAGCAGTTTCACTTTACAGGGGACAGCTTTCTTT
CASSFTLQGTAFF
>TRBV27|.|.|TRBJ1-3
TGTGCCAGCAGTTTATCGATCTCCTCTGGAAACACCATATATTTT
CASSLSISSGNTIYF
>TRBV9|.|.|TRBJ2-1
TGTGCCAGCAGCGTAGGCCCCCGGCCTCGTGGTGGTGAGCAGTTCTTC
CASSVGPRPRGGEQFF
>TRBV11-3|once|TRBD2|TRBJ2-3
TGTGCCAGCAGCTTAGATACTAGCGGGGGGGCCCGGGATACGCAGTATTTT
CASSLDTSGGARDTQYF
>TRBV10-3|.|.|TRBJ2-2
TGTGCCATCAGAGGGGACGGGAACACCGGGGAGCTGTTTTTT
CAIRGDGNTGELFF
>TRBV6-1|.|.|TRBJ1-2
TGTGCCAGCAGTGAGGGACGGCGTCAGTATGGCTACACCTTC
CASSEGRRQYGYTF
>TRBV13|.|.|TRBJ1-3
TGTGCCAGCAGCCCCCCCACCCAGGGAGGGTTAACTGGAAACACCATATATTTT
CASSPPTQGGLTGNTIYF
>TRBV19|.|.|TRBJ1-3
TGTGCCAGTAGTATAGATTTCGACTCTGGAAACACCATATATTTT
CASSIDFDSGNTIYF
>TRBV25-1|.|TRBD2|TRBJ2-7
TGTGCCAGCAGTGACGATAGCGCGGGAGATTTCTACGAGCAGTACTTC
CASSDDSAGDFYEQYF
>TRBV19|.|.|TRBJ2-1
TGTGCCAGTAGTAAACTCGGGAGTTTAGGTTCGGATGAGCAGTTCTTC
CASSKLGSLGSDEQFF
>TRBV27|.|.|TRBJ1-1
TGTGCCAGCAGCCTATTCCGGGGCAGCCCTGAAGCTTTCTTT
CASSLFRGSPEAFF
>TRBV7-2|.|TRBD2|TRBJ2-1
TGTGCCAGCAGCCCCGGACTAGCGGGGGACCTCTCCTACAATGAGCAGTTCTTC
CASSPGLAGDLSYNEQFF
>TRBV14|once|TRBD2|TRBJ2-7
TGTGCCAGCAGCCAAGACGGGACTAGCTCCCTCGAGCAGTACTTC
CASSQDGTSSLEQYF
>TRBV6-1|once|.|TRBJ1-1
TGTGCCAGCAGTGATGGGGAGAAGGGGAACACTGAAGCTTTCTTT
CASSDGEKGNTEAFF
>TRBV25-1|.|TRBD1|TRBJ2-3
TGTGCCAGCAGTGAAAGTAGGGGGCCGGTAGATACGCAGTATTTT
CASSESRGPVDTQYF
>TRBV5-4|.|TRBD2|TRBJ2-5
TGTGCCAGCAGCTTGCAACTAGGCCTGGGGGGGGAGACCCAGTACTTC
CASSLQLGLGGETQYF
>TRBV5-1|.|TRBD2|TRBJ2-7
TGCGCCAGCAGCCCTCAGACGGGAGGGCCCTACGAGCAGTACTTC
CASSPQTGGPYEQYF
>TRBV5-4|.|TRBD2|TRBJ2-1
TGTGCCAGCAGCTTGGCGGGACTAGGGACCTACAATGAGCAGTTCTTC
CASSLAGLGTYNEQFF
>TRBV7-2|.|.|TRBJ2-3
TGTGCCAGCAGCTTAAAAAGAGGATTGGGCTTTTACACAGATACGCAGTATTTT
CASSLKRGLGFYTDTQYF